These 25 T cell receptor beta chains were all obtained from the same sample, sequenced in a study of vaccination and CD4 T cells after COVID-19. These receptors have no known antigen. Sequencing of cultured CD4+ T cell DNA used the Oncomine TCR Beta short-read assay. TCRdb used MiXCR to reprocess the PCR reads, holding one entry per CDR3 protein. The data contain approximately 8,600 distinct CDR3 sequences, more than 45% of them singletons. The sample's treatment: approximately nine-day PBMC culture with coronavirus spike peptide pools or control peptides (ViraFEST assay). CD4+ T cells that came from the unexposed donor were collected before the COVID-19 pandemic (2011-2018). Sequenced sample: CD4+ T cells from blood, cultured in vitro. These receptor sequences come from a human donor in good health.

This sequence joins TRBV30 and TRBJ1-2, with D maybe TRBD1 (5 bases). Germline V gene sequence: CDR1 GTSNPN, CDR2 SVGIG (reference sequence). V was trimmed by 0 bases and J by 7 bases, leaving 12 bases between them. The CDR3 is 13 residues long. CDR3 sequence reads: CAWSVGQGSGYTF. The DNA for the CDR3 is TGTGCCTGGAGTGTCGGCCAGGGCTCTGGCTACACCTTC.

The V call is TRBV5-1, the J call TRBJ2-1; D gene unclear. The V gene's germline CDR1 is SGHRS and CDR2 YFSETQ. This CDR3 has 17 amino acids. Trimming took off 4 bases at V and 0 bases at J, with 17 bases between the two ends. CDR3 sequence reads: CASSPQPRVSSYNEQFF. The CDR3, as DNA: TGCGCCAGCAGCCCTCAGCCCCGGGTTAGCTCCTACAATGAGCAGTTCTTC.

The V and J genes are TRBV27 and TRBJ2-3; D is uncertain. Trimming removed 7 bases from V and 2 bases from J, with 10 bases in between. From germline, CDR1 is MNHEY and CDR2 SMNVEV (reference sequence). This CDR3 is built from 13 residues. The CDR3 region is CASKDLPTDTQYF. In DNA form, the CDR3 reads TGTGCCAGCAAGGACCTACCCACAGATACGCAGTATTTT.

This clonotype came up a few times. The CDR3 DNA follows: TGTGCCAGTAGGGTTGGGAACACCGGGGAGCTGTTTTTT. It codes for CASRVGNTGELFF. This chain uses TRBV19 with TRBJ2-2; no definite D call. In germline, CDR1 is LNHDA, CDR2 SQIVND (reference sequence). The CDR3 covers 13 residues. V was cut by 6 bases and J by 1 base, with 6 bases left in between.

This chain links TRBV2 with TRBJ1-5, with D tentatively TRBD1 (5 bases). CDR1 and CDR2 from the germline V gene are SNHLY and FYNNEI. With 7 bases removed from V and 6 bases from J, the gap between germline ends came to 13 bases. CDR3 length: 13 amino acids. As DNA, the CDR3 is TGTGCCAGCACCCAGGGCTTGAGTCAGCCCCAGCATTTT. This codes for CASTQGLSQPQHF.

This chain connects TRBV7-2 to TRBJ2-5; the match to TRBD2 covers 12 bases. V lost 5 bases to trimming and J lost 5 bases; unmatched junction nucleotides: 9. Per germline, CDR1 SGHTA and CDR2 FQGNSA. The CDR3 is made up of 16 amino acids. The CDR3 DNA reads TGTGCCAGCAGCCGAACTAGCGGGGGGACTTTGGAGACCCAGTACTTC. This encodes CASSRTSGGTLETQYF.

This clonotype has only a few counts. The chain joins TRBV4-1 to TRBJ2-3; maybe TRBD1 (6 bases). The CDR3 loop spans 16 amino acids. Germline CDR1 and CDR2: MGHRA and YSYEKL. Trimming took 4 bases from V and 4 from J, leaving 18 bases between them. The CDR3 loop reads CASSRRQGSSSDTQYF. In nucleotides, the CDR3 is TGCGCCAGCAGCCGCCGGCAGGGGTCCTCTTCAGATACGCAGTATTTT.

The sample holds a few counts of this clonotype. The chain combines TRBV20-1 with TRBJ2-5; 11 nucleotides align to TRBD2. Trimming at V came to 1 base and at J to 1 base, leaving 8 bases not matched to a gene. The germline V gene encodes CDR1 DFQATT and CDR2 SNEGSKA (reference sequence). This CDR3 is 17 amino acids long. The CDR3 loop is CSARGLAGGPIQETQYF. In DNA, the CDR3 is TGCAGTGCTAGAGGGCTAGCGGGGGGCCCCATCCAAGAGACCCAGTACTTC.

The chain couples TRBV30 to TRBJ1-5; 8 bases are shared with TRBD1. Germline V gives CDR1 GTSNPN, CDR2 SVGIG (reference sequence). The CDR3 totals 12 residues. V dropped 7 bases and J dropped 5; count of bases not matched to a gene: 4. This chain's CDR3 is CASQTGDQPQHF. The CDR3 DNA sequence: TGTGCCTCGCAGACAGGGGATCAGCCCCAGCATTTT.

The rearrangement uses TRBV5-5 and TRBJ2-5, with 9 bases lining up with TRBD2. Trimming cost V 0 bases and J 5 bases; bases outside gene matches: 14. This CDR3 region has 18 residues. Looked up from germline, CDR1 is SGHKS and CDR2 is YYEKEE (reference sequence). CDR3: CASSLGLLAGGGGETQYF. In DNA, the CDR3 is TGTGCCAGCAGCTTGGGCCTGTTGGCGGGAGGGGGTGGGGAGACCCAGTACTTC.

This clonotype showed up just a few times. CDR3: CSAPLRGTGSYQPQHF. DNA for the CDR3: TGCAGTGCTCCTCTTCGAGGGACTGGGAGTTATCAGCCCCAGCATTTT. The chain links TRBV20-1 to TRBJ1-5; tentative D call: TRBD1 (5 bases). This CDR3 is 16 amino acids long. Trimming took off 5 bases at V and 5 bases at J, with 22 bases between the two ends. Looked up from germline, CDR1 is DFQATT and CDR2 is SNEGSKA (reference sequence).

This clonotype has only a few counts. V usage is TRBV6-1 and J usage is TRBJ1-2, with 7 bases fitting TRBD1. Germline V gene data show CDR1 as MNHNS and CDR2 as SASEGT. This CDR3 is built from 14 residues. V lost 5 bases, J lost 4 bases, and 7 bases stayed unmatched. DNA of the CDR3: TGTGCCAGCAGTCAAGACAGGGAAGCCTATGGCTACACCTTC. Translating it yields CASSQDREAYGYTF.

The CDR3: CASSYQHLLSAASRNEQYF. The CDR3 DNA is TGTGCCAGCAGCTACCAACACCTCCTTAGCGCGGCTAGTAGGAACGAGCAGTACTTC. V usage is TRBV6-2 or TRBV6-3 and J usage is TRBJ2-7; weak D call: TRBD2 (5 bases). There are 19 residues in the CDR3. CDR1 is MNHEY and CDR2 is SVGEGT in the germline V gene. The V and J ends lost 6 bases and 5 bases respectively, with 32 bases between them.

This chain links TRBV11-2 with TRBJ2-3, with TRBD2 matching over 10 bases. The CDR3 length is 16 residues. In germline, CDR1 is SGHAT, CDR2 FQNNGV. Losses at the gene ends were 5 bases for V and 5 bases for J; bases not matched to a gene: 10. CDR3 nucleotide sequence: TGTGCCAGCAGCCCCCAGGGACTAGCGTCCCAAGATACGCAGTATTTT. Its translation is CASSPQGLASQDTQYF.

This clonotype came up a few times. The V gene is TRBV20-1, the J gene TRBJ2-7, with 8 nucleotides matching TRBD2. The CDR3 is 12 residues long. Germline CDR1 is DFQATT and CDR2 is SNEGSKA (reference sequence). V shed 1 base and J 5 bases; nucleotides not matched to a gene: 1. CDR3 in DNA: TGCAGTGCTAGAGGCGGGGGGAACGAGCAGTACTTC. Translation: CSARGGGNEQYF.

This clonotype was recorded only once. V and J are TRBV15 and TRBJ1-4; 8 bases map to TRBD1. Germline values: CDR1 LNHNV, CDR2 YYDKDF (reference sequence). The CDR3 sequence is 12 residues long. Unmatched junction bases numbered 0, after V lost 4 bases and J lost 8 bases. CDR3 DNA: TGTGCCACCAGCACAGGGGGCGAAAAACTGTTTTTT. It encodes CATSTGGEKLFF.

This clonotype appeared once. V is TRBV19 and J is TRBJ2-2; 11 bases agree with TRBD1. V lost 5 bases to trimming and J lost 4 bases; unmatched junction nucleotides: 9. There are 17 residues in the CDR3. The V gene's germline CDR1 is LNHDA and CDR2 SQIVND (reference sequence). The CDR3 protein is CASSVAGTGGATGELFF. The DNA of the CDR3 is TGTGCCAGTAGTGTGGCCGGGACAGGGGGGGCCACCGGGGAGCTGTTTTTT.

The V gene is TRBV5-4, the J gene TRBJ2-3; TRBD1 matches 7 bases. Trimming took 5 bases from V and 1 from J; bases not matched to a gene: 7. The germline gives CDR1 SGHNT, CDR2 YYREEE (reference sequence). This CDR3 has 15 amino acids. CDR3: CASRKDRAGTDTQYF. DNA of the CDR3: TGTGCCAGCAGAAAAGACAGGGCGGGCACAGATACGCAGTATTTT.

This clonotype has more than one count but fewer than ten. The chain recombines TRBV21-1 with TRBJ1-2; TRBD1 is taken as the D call from the table, unchecked against the DNA. TRBV21-1 is an annotated pseudogene. The CDR3 extends over 14 amino acids. CDR3 nucleotide sequence: TGTGCCAGCAGCACTCACGGGACAGGGAACGGCTACACCTTC. It specifies CASSTHGTGNGYTF.

The rearrangement joins TRBV5-4 to TRBJ2-7; 7 bases align to TRBD1. The germline V gene encodes CDR1 SGHNT and CDR2 YYREEE (reference sequence). V was pared by 3 bases and J by 4 bases, with 4 bases of the junction left unmatched. The CDR3 has 13 amino acids. The CDR3 is CASSSPQGYEQYF. The DNA of the CDR3 is TGTGCCAGCAGCTCCCCACAGGGGTACGAGCAGTACTTC.

This clonotype was counted only a few times. This sequence joins TRBV6-1 and TRBJ1-1; D is ambiguous. The CDR3 is made up of 12 amino acids. Between the trimmed V and J ends, which lost 9 bases and 7 bases, there was a span of 15 bases. Germline-derived CDR1 and CDR2 are MNHNS and SASEGT. CDR3 DNA sequence: TGTGCCAGTGCGGGGAGACGAGGTGAAGCTTTCTTT. It specifies CASAGRRGEAFF.

V usage is TRBV28 and J usage is TRBJ1-2; TRBD1 might be the D (5 bases). V was trimmed by 2 bases and J by 4 bases, leaving 8 bases between them. The CDR3 consists of 13 residues. The germline gives CDR1 MDHEN, CDR2 SYDVKM. CDR3 amino acids: CASSLGGPYGYTF. In nucleotides, the CDR3 is TGTGCCAGCAGTTTAGGGGGACCCTATGGCTACACCTTC.

The DNA of the CDR3 is TGTGCCAGCAGCTTGGCAGGCGGCAGGGAGACCCAGTACTTC. Translated, it gives CASSLAGGRETQYF. The rearrangement links TRBV5-4 to TRBJ2-5, with D uncertain. Trimming shortened V by 0 bases and J by 5 bases, and 11 bases separated the two germline ends. This CDR3 has 14 amino acids. Germline V gene sequence: CDR1 SGHNT, CDR2 YYREEE (reference sequence).

The CDR3 DNA follows: TGCAGTGCTAGGACAGGGTTGCTTAATGAGCAGTTCTTC. This encodes CSARTGLLNEQFF. The chain carries TRBV20-1 and TRBJ2-1; the match to TRBD1 covers 7 bases. There are 13 residues in the CDR3. The germline CDR1 and CDR2 sequences are DFQATT and SNEGSKA (reference sequence). V lost 3 bases, J lost 7 bases, and 6 bases stayed unmatched.

This clonotype was counted only a few times. The V gene is TRBV7-9, the J gene TRBJ2-1; the match to TRBD2 covers 12 bases. V lost 0 bases to trimming and J lost 14 bases; unmatched junction nucleotides: 5. The CDR3 extends over 14 amino acids. Germline V gene lookup returns CDR1 SEHNR and CDR2 FQNEAQ (reference sequence). This chain's CDR3 is CASSLATSGGIEFF. The CDR3 coding sequence is TGTGCCAGCAGCTTAGCAACTAGCGGGGGGATCGAGTTCTTC.